This TCR beta chain is drawn from a study of response to subunit inactivated influenza vaccine. This clonotype was seen a few times. V was shortened by 7 bases and J by 0 bases, with 14 bases between the two germline ends. The CDR3 sequence is 15 residues long. CDR1 is MNHEY and CDR2 is SVGEGT in the germline V gene. TCRdb analysed the RT-PCR reads with MiXCR anew, one entry per CDR3 protein. This table holds about 570,000 distinct CDR3 sequences, about 11% found once. In addition, the sample was reused for a study of T cells expressing NK-cell markers. Turning to that study: For TCR beta, cDNA was produced by 5'RACE template switching with UMIs.

The V and J genes are TRBV6-2 or TRBV6-3 and TRBJ2-3; D might be TRBD2 (5 bases). The clonotype originates from a man in his forties or fifties who received an inactivated influenza vaccine. Sequenced material: PBMCs from blood, taken on the day of vaccination. The CDR3 loop reads CASKETTSSTDTQYF. The CDR3 DNA follows: TGTGCCAGCAAGGAGACTACATCTAGCACAGATACGCAGTATTTT.